Included here is one T cell receptor (beta chain) sequence, with context. The cohort comprised adults aged about 18 to 90 years residing in 20 to 30 US areas. Participants' own reports of clinical history determined their cohort assignment. Recovered Cohort 3 donors showed two negative PCRs, clearance, or symptom resolution. TCRdb keeps only in-frame clones here, not all; method: immunoSEQ multiplex PCR. The sample includes about 370,000 clones, approximately 92% seen only once; the top ten take about 1%. The data stem from a study of blood T cell repertoires in COVID-19. At the level of the study: Sites across the United States, Italy and Spain contributed samples from acute and convalescent COVID-19.

Germline V gene lookup returns CDR1 SGDLS and CDR2 YYNGEE. V was pared by 4 bases and J by 4 bases, with 8 bases between. The CDR3 has 12 amino acids. Specimen: PBMCs or T cells enriched from blood (not recorded which). V is TRBV9 and J is TRBJ1-2; D is uncertain. The TCR originated in a man aged 18-30 years who had recovered from COVID-19. The CDR3 DNA follows: TGTGCCAGCAGCCCCGGACTCTATGGCTACACCTTC. It codes for CASSPGLYGYTF.